This T cell receptor beta chain was found in a study of cytomegalovirus exposure and HLA in healthy donors. Overall study results and limits: The authors excluded some V segments, including TRBV6-2 and TRBV6-3, as indistinguishable.

CDR1 is LNHDA, CDR2 SQIVND, per germline (reference sequence). The V end lost 6 bases, the J end lost 4 bases, and 15 bases lay between the germline ends. The CDR3 has 14 amino acids. A note on this clone: Its antigen remains unidentified.

Vbeta (60) and Jbeta (13) primers were used in the PCR. Some clones are missing from TCRdb's copy, which holds only in-frame ones; the method was immunoSEQ multiplex PCR. The sample includes about 130,000 clones. The rearrangement uses TRBV19 and TRBJ1-2; D is perhaps TRBD1 (5 bases). Sequences were obtained from PBMCs. This clonotype originated in an older woman in good health and CMV-seronegative. Here the CDR3 reads CASRAGQASYGYTF. CDR3 DNA sequence: TGTGCCAGTAGGGCAGGGCAGGCCTCCTATGGCTACACCTTC.